This passage covers 11 T cell receptor beta chains from one sample sequenced in a study of cytomegalovirus exposure and HLA in healthy donors. The primer mix had 60 Vbeta and 13 Jbeta primers. The data were produced by immunoSEQ multiplex PCR, yet TCRdb's version contains in-frame clones alone and is incomplete. Of 120,000 to 150,000 clones listed, about 75% are singletons. The source material was PBMCs. Receptors originate from a woman aged 25 to 45 in good health and CMV-seronegative.

This rearrangement joins TRBV6-1 to TRBJ2-7; 7 nucleotides line up with TRBD1. The CDR3 covers 14 residues. Germline V gene sequence: CDR1 MNHNS, CDR2 SASEGT. Trimming cost V 1 base and J 4 bases; bases outside gene matches: 4. CDR3 in amino acids: CASSEGGQIYEQYV. As DNA, the CDR3 is TGTGCCAGCAGTGAAGGGGGACAGATATACGAGCAGTACGTC.

Only a few counts were recorded for this clone. This rearrangement joins TRBV10-1 to TRBJ1-2; 7 bases fit TRBD1. Germline V lookup: CDR1 WNHNN, CDR2 SYGVQD (reference sequence). J was trimmed by 0 bases and V by 0 bases; bases with no gene match: 16. The CDR3 is made up of 20 amino acids. CDR3 sequence: CASSESLRQGPPLSNYGYTF. The CDR3 DNA reads TGCGCCAGCAGTGAGTCTCTAAGACAGGGACCCCCTCTATCTAACTATGGCTACACCTTC.

The J gene is TRBJ2-7, the V gene TRBV28; 10 positions agree with TRBD1. This CDR3 has 15 residues. CDR1 and CDR2 (germline): MDHEN, SYDVKM. With V trimmed by 11 bases and J by 0 bases, 10 bases remained unmatched. This CDR3 is CASREGQGSSYEQYV. The CDR3 bases are TGTGCCTCAAGAGAGGGACAGGGGTCCTCCTACGAGCAGTACGTC.

The chain has TRBV5-1 and TRBJ1-5; no clear D. Trimming stripped 7 bases from V and 2 bases from J, with 16 bases between. The CDR3 is 15 residues long. Germline CDR1 reads SGHRS; CDR2 reads YFSETQ. The chain's CDR3 is CASALEGGGNQPQHF. The CDR3 DNA is TGCGCCAGCGCCCTGGAGGGAGGAGGCAATCAGCCCCAGCATTTT.

The chain joins TRBV5-1 to TRBJ1-1; 9 nucleotides line up with TRBD1. Per the germline V gene, CDR1 is SGHRS and CDR2 is YFSETQ. V was clipped by 0 bases and J by 0 bases; unmatched bases: 3. The CDR3 length is 16 residues. In DNA form, the CDR3 reads TGCGCCAGCAGCTTGGTCACAGGGGGCATGAACACTGAAGCTTTCTTT. Its translation is CASSLVTGGMNTEAFF.

The V and J genes are TRBV4-2 and TRBJ2-7; 10 bases are shared with TRBD2. The CDR3 sequence is 16 residues long. The V gene end was trimmed by 0 bases and the J gene end by 3 bases; junction bases not matched to a gene: 5. The germline V gene has CDR1 LGHNA and CDR2 YNFKEQ. Here the CDR3 reads CASSQEASGSFYEQYF. In DNA, the CDR3 is TGTGCCAGCAGCCAAGAAGCTAGCGGGAGTTTCTACGAGCAGTACTTC.

J is TRBJ2-1 and V is TRBV9; 7 positions agree with TRBD2. The ends lost 4 bases at V and 2 bases at J; junction bases unmatched: 9. Per the germline V gene, CDR1 is SGDLS and CDR2 is YYNGEE. The CDR3 spans 16 residues. The CDR3 reads CASSPRVGGAYNEQFF. For the CDR3, the DNA is TGTGCCAGCAGCCCTAGAGTGGGGGGGGCCTACAATGAGCAGTTCTTC.

V usage is TRBV13 and J usage is TRBJ1-1; D remains unclear. Germline V gives CDR1 PRHDT, CDR2 FYEKMQ (reference sequence). There are 12 residues in the CDR3. V was shortened by 2 bases and J by 8 bases, with 9 bases between the two germline ends. CDR3: CASSLSSGEAFF. The CDR3 DNA is TGTGCCAGCAGCTTATCCTCAGGAGAAGCTTTCTTT. Filled out from reference TRBV13 and TRBJ1-1, the complete variable domain reads AAGVIQSPRHLIKEKRETATLKCYPIPRHDTVYWYQQGPGQDPQFLISFYEKMQSDKGSIPDRFSAQQFSDYHSELNMSSLELGDSALYFCASSLSSGEAFFGQGTRLTVV.

This clone came up a few times. The rearrangement uses TRBV9 and TRBJ2-1, with a possible D match to TRBD2 (7 bases). Trimming took off 0 bases at V and 9 bases at J, with 19 bases between the two ends. CDR1 SGDLS and CDR2 YYNGEE come from the germline V gene. There are 16 residues in the CDR3. The CDR3 loop is CASSVGEGGLQGEQFF. In nucleotides, the CDR3 is TGTGCCAGCAGCGTAGGGGAGGGGGGACTACAAGGTGAGCAGTTCTTC.

V usage is TRBV7-9 and J usage is TRBJ2-7; D uncertain. Germline V gives CDR1 SEHNR, CDR2 FQNEAQ (reference sequence). The length of the CDR3 is 8 residues. V was trimmed by 5 bases and J by 11 bases, leaving 4 bases between them. CDR3 in amino acids: CASSPKYF. The CDR3 DNA reads as TGTGCCAGCAGCCCTAAGTACTTC.

Many counts were recorded for this clone. The J gene is TRBJ1-2, the V gene TRBV23-1; D perhaps matches TRBD1 (5 bases). TRBV23-1 is an open reading frame whose function is uncertain. This CDR3 contains 14 residues. Trimming shortened V by 4 bases and J by 2 bases, and 11 bases separated the two germline ends. For the CDR3, the DNA is TGCGCCAGCAGTCCTTACCGACAGAACTATGGCTACACCTTC. This encodes CASSPYRQNYGYTF.